Detailed here is one T cell receptor (beta chain). What it recognizes is unknown. Total RNA amounting to roughly 3.5 ug went into each TCR library. Each UMI, carrying a 6-nucleotide sample barcode, came from template switching. With the 5' RACE reads reprocessed, TCRdb shows one record per CDR3 protein and no DNA. The repertoire table contains 330,000 or so distinct CDR3 sequences. The CDR3 loop spans 16 amino acids. Per the germline V gene, CDR1 is SGHRS and CDR2 is YFSETQ. This specimen comes from a study of monozygotic twins with inflammatory bowel disease. Collection yielded roughly 2.3 ml of blood per donor. Points from the study as a whole: The study found lower TCRbeta diversity (inverse Simpson) in IBD patients than in healthy co-twins.

The V and J genes are TRBV5-1 and TRBJ2-5; TCRdb's assignment of TRBD1 cannot be checked, as there is no DNA. Sequenced material: blood. The sequence came from a human donor with ulcerative colitis or Crohn's disease, or a healthy co-twin of an affected twin (not recorded which). The CDR3 loop reads CASSLGVGGYQETQYF. The whole variable domain, filled in from reference TRBV5-1 and TRBJ2-5, reads KAGVTQTPRYLIKTRGQQVTLSCSPISGHRSVSWYQQTPGQGLQFLFEYFSETQRNKGNFPGRFSGRQFSNSRSEMNVSTLELGDSALYLCASSLGVGGYQETQYFGPGTRLLVL.